This record looks at one T cell receptor beta chain sequence and its context. This clonotype was seen many times. The clone's antigen remains unknown. The input lacks base qualities; no much larger clone sits a single base away. This entry comes from a study of Graves' ophthalmopathy and Graves' hyperthyroidism (dated by TCRdb to the late 2010s). Turning to the overall study: Peripheral blood was collected at initial diagnosis, before any treatment. To tell Graves' ophthalmopathy apart from Graves' hyperthyroidism, and to predict which patients would progress to ophthalmopathy, the study relied on TCR beta repertoire signatures. An independent validation cohort was composed of about 20 hyperthyroidism patients and roughly 16 patients who later progressed from hyperthyroidism to ophthalmopathy. T-cell repertoires of thyroid tissue and blood were compared in 5 or 6 hyperthyroidism patients. After sampling, hyperthyroidism patients received methimazole starting at 30 mg daily, and ophthalmopathy patients received high-dose intravenous methylprednisolone. In total, under 150 blood samples were TCR-sequenced: approximately 40 ophthalmopathy, some 72 hyperthyroidism and some 17 hyperthyroidism-to-ophthalmopathy patients. To explore V-J signatures distinguishing ophthalmopathy from hyperthyroidism, a discovery set of 100 patients (about 44 ophthalmopathy, about 57 stable hyperthyroidism) was enrolled.

The research as a whole found: No statistical method was used to set the sample size in advance, and the investigators knew which group each participant was assigned to. In validation, the model predicted ophthalmopathy progression with about 64% sensitivity and less than 80% specificity; approximately 12 predicted patients were CT-confirmed with GO in a median of about 7.1 months. The 13-signature model separated ophthalmopathy from stable hyperthyroidism with 87.88% sensitivity and about 81% specificity in cross-validation, and 80%/75% in the test set. Most of the expanded thyroid clonotypes with a frequency above 0.001 were also detected in blood, and it was suggested that the thyroid immune response may be reflected by blood repertoires.

Reading from cysteine to phenylalanine, the CDR3 counts 15 amino acids. The CDR3 DNA has 45 bases and is translated from base 1. Deletion took 0 bases off V and 4 bases off J, with a span of 12 bases between the germline ends. Sequences LGHNA (CDR1) and YSLEER (CDR2) are obtained from the germline V gene. Patients with ophthalmopathy had moderately to severely active disease, with a Clinical Activity Score of 3 or more, a NOSPECS grade of 4 or more, and a disease duration of less than 3 months. Anyone with other autoimmune diseases, uncontrolled infections, pregnancy or lactation was excluded from the study. Diagnosis relied on clinical symptoms, serum thyroxine, TRAb, thyroid ultrasound and orbital computed tomography. Ficoll-Paque density gradient centrifugation was used to isolate PBMCs from around 9.1 ml of fresh peripheral blood. Total RNA was extracted with Trizol reagent and quality-checked on an Agilent 2100 Bioanalyzer.

For repertoire sequencing, TCR beta CDR3 regions were amplified from RNA transcripts. The first round was an RT-PCR using HTBI primers with the Qiagen OneStep RT-PCR kit, and this first round was followed by a second-round multiplex PCR, then size selection and purification. Libraries were sequenced paired-end with 100 bp reads on an Illumina HiSeq2000. The paper's data handling went like this. SOAPnuke was used to process the reads, throwing out any read that had adapters, had uncalled bases, had a mean Phred below 15, or lacked an exact constant-primer or identifier match. High-quality paired reads were merged with COPE v1.2.5. Unique nucleotide sequences were defined as clonotypes and aligned to IMGT TRB V, D and J references using MiTCR v1.1. The analysis was limited to V-J combinations with a frequency above 0.0001, which together covered 99.2% of the repertoires. For each V-J combination, a TCR clonal expansion and chaos score was defined as the ratio of F50 clonal expansion to chaos observed in the TCRdist matrix. Welch's t-statistics and random forest were used to narrow the features down to approximately twelve V-J combinations, which were then fed into a naive Bayes classifier. Thyroid-blood repertoire similarity was quantified with the Morisita-Horn index. The raw public reads went through TCRdb reprocessing: fastp at Q25, MiXCR clone calling, in-frame beta chains kept. All rows with the same CDR3 protein become a single entry with the most common DNA and genes. None of the V and J calls come from the authors' own analysis; TCRdb made them. The sample contains roughly 300,000 distinct CDR3 sequences, roughly a sixth of them found a single time. Jointly, the top ten make up more than 9% of the sample.

The sequence came from an adult man with Graves' ophthalmopathy. The sample was peripheral blood. The chain employs TRBV4-3 and TRBJ1-1, with the D segment identity uncertain. The CDR3 region reads CASSQDAVPGTEAFF. The sequenced DNA is TGCGCCAGCAGCCAAGATGCCGTCCCGGGCACTGAAGCTTTCTTT.